A selection of T cell receptor beta chains follows, all from one sample in a study of blood T cell repertoires in COVID-19. Profiled with immunoSEQ multiplex PCR; TCRdb holds only in-frame clones, not every one. The sample contains over 200,000 clones, around 90% of which appear only once. The sample comprised peripheral blood. All receptors derive from a man aged 25 to 45 with COVID-19, enrolled during active disease. The CDR3 runs from the conserved cysteine through the conserved F or W. Each record gives: CDR3 DNA, CDR3 protein, V gene, clone size, J gene, D gene. D genes are given only for firm matches. Size values are once, few and many counts, or a class for expanded clones, and some rows have none.

CDR3nt: TGTGCCAGCAGCCAATCGGGGGGGCCGGGCAATCAGCCCCAGCATTTT
CDR3aa: CASSQSGGPGNQPQHF
v_gene: TRBV16
abundance: -
j_gene: TRBJ1-5
d_gene: -

CDR3nt: TGTGCCAGCAGAAAACAGGGCCTCATTGATTCACCCCTCCACTTT
CDR3aa: CASRKQGLIDSPLHF
v_gene: TRBV27
abundance: -
j_gene: TRBJ1-6
d_gene: -

CDR3nt: TGTGCCAGCAGGGCGGGGTCTGGAAACACCATATATTTT
CDR3aa: CASRAGSGNTIYF
v_gene: TRBV27
abundance: -
j_gene: TRBJ1-3
d_gene: -

CDR3nt: TGTGCCAGCAGTAGCAGGGTAATTGGGAACACTGAAGCTTTCTTT
CDR3aa: CASSSRVIGNTEAFF
v_gene: TRBV28
abundance: -
j_gene: TRBJ1-1
d_gene: -

CDR3nt: TGTGCCACCAGTGATTCCCGACAGGGTACCACTGAAGCTTTCTTT
CDR3aa: CATSDSRQGTTEAFF
v_gene: TRBV24-1
abundance: -
j_gene: TRBJ1-1
d_gene: TRBD1

CDR3nt: TGTGCCAGCAGCAAACGCGTGGGGGGGGAGGAGACCCAGTACTTC
CDR3aa: CASSKRVGGEETQYF
v_gene: TRBV21-1
abundance: -
j_gene: TRBJ2-5
d_gene: -

CDR3nt: TGTGCCAGCAGTGCACAGGCTAGCGGGAACACCGGGGAGCTGTTTTTT
CDR3aa: CASSAQASGNTGELFF
v_gene: TRBV2
abundance: -
j_gene: TRBJ2-2
d_gene: TRBD2

CDR3nt: TGTGCCAGCAGCCGCCAAATTGTAACAGGGGGCACTGAAGCTTTCTTT
CDR3aa: CASSRQIVTGGTEAFF
v_gene: TRBV7-2
abundance: -
j_gene: TRBJ1-1
d_gene: TRBD1

CDR3nt: TGCGCCAGCAGCTTGGTTGGGGAGGGAGAGCAGTTCTTC
CDR3aa: CASSLVGEGEQFF
v_gene: TRBV5-1
abundance: once
j_gene: TRBJ2-1
d_gene: TRBD2

CDR3nt: TGTGCCAGCAGCTTAGGGCGGGCCACCTACGAGCAGTACTTC
CDR3aa: CASSLGRATYEQYF
v_gene: TRBV7-2
abundance: -
j_gene: TRBJ2-7
d_gene: -

CDR3nt: TGTGCCAGTAGTGGGGGCGGGAGAACCTACAATGAGCAGTTCTTC
CDR3aa: CASSGGGRTYNEQFF
v_gene: TRBV19
abundance: -
j_gene: TRBJ2-1
d_gene: -

CDR3nt: TGTGCCAGCAGGCTCGACAGGGTCCAAGAGACCCAGTACTTC
CDR3aa: CASRLDRVQETQYF
v_gene: TRBV3-1/TRBV3-2
abundance: -
j_gene: TRBJ2-5
d_gene: TRBD1

CDR3nt: TGTGCCAGCAGCTTAGGACTAGCCTACGAGCAGTACTTC
CDR3aa: CASSLGLAYEQYF
v_gene: TRBV11-2
abundance: -
j_gene: TRBJ2-7
d_gene: -

CDR3nt: TGTGCCAGCAGCTCCGGACAGCTGAACACCGGGGAGCTGTTTTTT
CDR3aa: CASSSGQLNTGELFF
v_gene: TRBV7-3
abundance: -
j_gene: TRBJ2-2
d_gene: -

CDR3nt: TGTGCCAGCAGCTTTAAGGGGGCGGGATCCTACAATGGTGAGCAGTTCTTC
CDR3aa: CASSFKGAGSYNGEQFF
v_gene: TRBV7-2
abundance: once
j_gene: TRBJ2-1
d_gene: -

CDR3nt: TGTGCCAGCAGCCCTACTAGCGCCCCGAAGTGGAATGAGCAGTTCTTC
CDR3aa: CASSPTSAPKWNEQFF
v_gene: TRBV7-9
abundance: -
j_gene: TRBJ2-1
d_gene: TRBD2

CDR3nt: TGTGCCAGCAGTTTAGAAAGGAGACCCAGCTCCTACGAGCAGTACTTC
CDR3aa: CASSLERRPSSYEQYF
v_gene: TRBV27
abundance: -
j_gene: TRBJ2-7
d_gene: -

CDR3nt: TGTGCCAGCACTACCGGCGGGGGGGTTGGCACTGAAGCTTTCTTT
CDR3aa: CASTTGGGVGTEAFF
v_gene: TRBV5-4
abundance: -
j_gene: TRBJ1-1
d_gene: -

CDR3nt: TGTGCCAGCTCACCACGACAGTACGAGCAGTACTTC
CDR3aa: CASSPRQYEQYF
v_gene: TRBV18
abundance: -
j_gene: TRBJ2-7
d_gene: -

CDR3nt: TGTGCCAGCAGCCCTCACAGGGGCCAAAACACTCCGCAATCCACGTGTAATCAGCCCCAGCATTTT
CDR3aa: CASSPHRGQNTPQSTCNQPQHF
v_gene: TRBV14
abundance: -
j_gene: TRBJ1-5
d_gene: TRBD1

CDR3nt: TGTGCCAGTAGTATTAAGGCGGGCGTCGGCTACACCTTC
CDR3aa: CASSIKAGVGYTF
v_gene: TRBV19
abundance: many
j_gene: TRBJ1-2
d_gene: -

CDR3nt: TGCGCCAGCAGCTTGGAAACGGAGGTCCTGACTTTC
CDR3aa: CASSLETEVLTF
v_gene: TRBV5-1
abundance: -
j_gene: TRBJ2-6
d_gene: -

CDR3nt: TGTGCCACCATGCGCCGGACAGGGATCAATGAAAAACTGTTTTTT
CDR3aa: CATMRRTGINEKLFF
v_gene: TRBV27
abundance: -
j_gene: TRBJ1-4
d_gene: TRBD1

CDR3nt: TGTGCCAGCAGTTTGGGACAGGGAAGTCTCACTGAAGCTTTCTTT
CDR3aa: CASSLGQGSLTEAFF
v_gene: TRBV2
abundance: -
j_gene: TRBJ1-1
d_gene: TRBD1

CDR3nt: TGTGCCAGCAGACTCAGCGGGGGACCTTACAATGAGCAGTTCTTC
CDR3aa: CASRLSGGPYNEQFF
v_gene: TRBV6-5
abundance: once
j_gene: TRBJ2-1
d_gene: TRBD2

CDR3nt: TGTGCTAGTGGTTTCCCACATACTGAAGCTTTCTTT
CDR3aa: CASGFPHTEAFF
v_gene: TRBV12-5
abundance: -
j_gene: TRBJ1-1
d_gene: -

CDR3nt: TGTGCCAGCAGGCCGGAGGGGTCCACTGAAGCTTTCTTT
CDR3aa: CASRPEGSTEAFF
v_gene: TRBV27
abundance: -
j_gene: TRBJ1-1
d_gene: -

CDR3nt: TGTGCCAGCAGTCCTATGTTAGCGGGAGTGATTTTGCGGGGTAATGAGCAGTTCTTC
CDR3aa: CASSPMLAGVILRGNEQFF
v_gene: TRBV6-6
abundance: -
j_gene: TRBJ2-1
d_gene: TRBD2